This TCR beta chain stems from a study of cytomegalovirus exposure and HLA in healthy donors (dated by TCRdb to about 2017). Background for the entire study: An earlier analysis of roughly 500 of the donors reported 276 Gb of sequence data and about 120 million unique TCR beta sequences obtained from some 170 million T cells. In an earlier analysis of about 590 of the donors, high-throughput TCR beta sequencing was used to judge whether each TCR beta V gene segment behaved as functional or pseudogenic. Donor age, sex, ethnicity and CMV serostatus were compiled alongside the repertoire data. The number of donors typed differed by locus, with about 629-630 for A, B, C, DRB1 and DQB1, more than 500 for DQA1, 606 for DPA1, and over 400 for DPB1. The genetic ancestry cluster associated with self-reported Caucasian donors included 81% of the roughly 360 genotyped donors. Rather than drawing on any new phenotypic data, the later analysis identified candidate immune exposures from TCR beta sequences and the way those sequences occurred across donors. In a later analysis, previously published TCR beta repertoires from hundreds of donors were re-analyzed and high-resolution HLA genotyping was added so that TCR occurrence patterns could be studied. Across roughly 420 genotyped donors of the cohort, an average of approximately 200,000 unique TCR beta nucleotide sequences per donor were sequenced, and approximately 17% of those sequences were non-productive. Because of strong linkage in the cohort, four or five DR-DQ haplotypes were treated as single units for association and clustering. All discovery cohort repertoires had been generated using a single sequencing platform. Along with the approximately 650-subject first cohort, a separate validation cohort of over a hundred different subjects was used. A later genetic analysis used genome-wide SNP genotypes for about 65% of the roughly 670 donors, treating that subset as a discovery cohort. High-throughput TCR immunosequencing, statistical association of individual TCRs with disease status, and machine learning were combined to predict cytomegalovirus infection status. Using immunosequencing, the study profiled T cell repertoires from 640 or so subjects and related those repertoires to cytomegalovirus serostatus. The study aimed to test whether cataloging public T cell receptors could reveal signatures of past pathogen exposure. Class I and class II HLA loci were covered by the typing at four-digit resolution. Around 320 gigabases of sequencing data and tens of millions of unique TCR sequences were included in an early release covering roughly 700 HLA-typed donors.

Concerning this clone: This receptor's antigen is unknown. The input lacks base qualities; no much larger clone sits a single base away.

Broader findings and caveats from the paper: In both the original and validation cohorts, the classifier was reported to diagnose cytomegalovirus status with high specificity and sensitivity. The authors suggested that the approach could potentially be generalized to other disease states and immunological phenotypes. Correlated functional status among segregating V segments might be attributable to linkage disequilibrium, but an unknown experimental factor could not be ruled out. A further reported finding was that TCR beta sequences accurately predicted the HLA-A and HLA-B alleles for most subjects in the first cohort. The only immune exposure information available for the cohort was CMV serostatus. Presence/absence analyses assumed roughly uniform sequencing depth across donors, an assumption that may not hold. A total of 150 to 200 TCR beta chains were listed by the study as associated with cytomegalovirus. In a later analysis, about 17,000 TCR beta sequences were associated with specific HLA alleles at a false discovery rate of 0.05. A later genetic analysis associated a missense DCLRE1C variant with V-gene and J-gene trimming of TCR beta chains, and an independent cohort replicated the association. Compared with the approximately 720-donor mean, donors in an Asian-associated ancestry cluster had fewer N-insertions in productive TCRs, according to a later genetic analysis. In a later analysis, TCR association rates were found to vary across HLA loci, with the most associated TCRs seen for DRB1 alleles and the fewest for HLA-C alleles. According to a later analysis, parvovirus B19, influenza, CMV and Epstein-Barr virus appeared linked to several top co-occurrence clusters. In an earlier analysis of approximately 590 of the donors, most TCR beta V segments appeared in productive rearrangements about 87% or about 30% of the time, broadly matching IMGT annotations. The earlier analysis of about 600 of the donors excluded seventeen rarely observed V segments, including chromosome 9 orphons, because counts were too low. Most TCR sequences were seen in very few donors, while some public TCRs were found in many individuals. This cohort had only TCR beta chains sequenced, and the lack of alpha or paired-chain data limited which features could be detected. A cluster of highly shared sequence variants was judged likely to represent a technical artifact of the sequencing pipeline. In a later analysis, HLA-associated TCR beta chains showed more clonal expansion and lower generation probabilities than non-associated chains that were equally common. Because some donors lacked HLA typing at each locus, the association tests relied only on the typed subset. Strong co-occurrence of HLA alleles, especially DR and DQ, made assigning TCR associations to individual alleles difficult. A few of the identified cytomegalovirus-associated TCR beta chains were confirmed in vitro to be specific for cytomegalovirus antigens. A later analysis found that most CMV-associated TCR beta chains appeared HLA-restricted, with HLA associations seemingly driven largely by CMV exposure. Some IMGT-functional V segments, including TRBV6-2 and TRBV6-3, could not be told apart with the 87-base-pair reads, so those segments were excluded.

Looking up the germline V gene (reference sequence) yields CDR1 LNHNV and CDR2 YYDKDF. There are 15 amino acids in the CDR3, from cysteine to phenylalanine inclusive. Only the CDR3 DNA is retained, 45 bases long and in frame from the first base. Cut back by 5 bases and 1 base, the V and J ends lie 13 bases apart. The cohort comprised under 700 healthy bone marrow donors. Cohort members were all nominally healthy when sampled, although unrecorded immune exposures were likely present. The donor tested CMV seronegative and was one of the 352 seronegative cohort members. Every donor gave a peripheral blood sample, and the peripheral blood mononuclear cells from that sample were used for TCR beta sequencing. Genomic DNA was extracted from the blood cell samples with the Qiagen DNeasy Blood Extraction Kit. Library preparation employed the immunoSEQ multiplex PCR assay. For the multiplex PCR, a mixture combining 60 forward primers for TCR Vbeta segments and 13 reverse primers for TCR Jbeta segments was used. The CDR3 region of rearranged TCR beta genes was amplified from genomic DNA by a multiplex PCR assay. The Illumina HiSeq System was used to sequence the amplified TCR beta libraries as 87-base-pair reads. On the study's bioinformatics: A later analysis tallied approximately 87 million unique TCR beta chains across the 666 repertoires, and some 10 million of those chains were shared by two or more donors. To remove PCR and sequencing errors, raw reads were error-corrected and collapsed into unique sequences using a nearest-neighbor algorithm that merged closely related sequences. Alignment of CDR3 sequences to IMGT reference sequences was used to assign V, D and J gene segments. For a sequence to be retained, a match of at least six nucleotides to both a V gene segment and a J gene segment was required. Rearrangements were called productive when the CDR3 lacked stop codons and stayed in frame with V and J; all others were non-productive. CDR3 was defined according to IMGT convention as the region running from the second conserved V-encoded cysteine to the conserved J-encoded phenylalanine. The earlier analysis of more than 450 of the donors excluded sequences that lacked an unambiguous match to a single V gene segment. An earlier analysis of 587 of the donors classified V segments as functional when productive rearrangements were above 56.7% and as segregating when the standard deviation between donors was above 5%. A statistical classification framework was built to diagnose cytomegalovirus status from the catalog of TCR beta chain sequences. A later analysis assigned V and J genes by comparing TCR nucleotide sequences with IMGT/GENE-DB human TR gene sequences. The TCRdist pipeline was used in a later analysis to assign CDR3 sequences and most-parsimonious VDJ recombination scenarios. In a later analysis, each TCR beta chain was defined by its CDR3 amino acid sequence together with its V-gene family, and reads lacking a unique V-gene family were excluded. As a way to deal with suspected cross-contamination and a sequencing artifact, a later analysis dropped hundreds of nucleotide sequences that were highly shared and had low generation probability. A later analysis calculated a clonal expansion index for each public chain from normalized within-repertoire ranks of inferred template counts. A later analysis computed generation probabilities with a VDJ recombination model fitted to out-of-frame rearrangements, and checked the results against IGoR. In a later analysis, TCR-TCR, TCR-HLA and TCR-CMV co-occurrence was scored with hypergeometric tests, and a repertoire-size bias correction was applied to TCR pairs. False discovery rates were estimated in a later analysis by permuting HLA or CMV assignments 20 times. In a later analysis, co-occurring TCRs were grouped with DBSCAN, and TCRdist sequence similarity was added when clustering was performed within HLA-allele-positive subsets. For co-occurrence clustering, repertoires with fewer than 30,000 or more than 120,000 public chains were excluded, along with roughly 5 repertoires with anomalous nucleotide sharing. TCRdb obtained this table from immuneACCESS and retained in-frame rearrangements with V and J assigned. These tables miss some clones; where compared with another copy, unresolved V genes account for less than half of the shortfall, and the remainder is unexplained. D and trimming were read from the DNA, whereas the V and J calls and clone size are those reported in that table. This sample comprises over 150,000 clones, about three quarters of them detected only once. The top ten constitute roughly 4.2% of the sample.

The rearrangement joined TRBV15 to TRBJ2-3; the D gene identity is not certain. Sequencing was performed on PBMCs. The sequence came from a woman between 40 and 55 years old in good health and CMV-seronegative. Read as DNA, the sequence is TGTGCCACCAGCGCAATAAGCCCACGCACAGATACGCAGTATTTT. Its product reads: CATSAISPRTDTQYF.